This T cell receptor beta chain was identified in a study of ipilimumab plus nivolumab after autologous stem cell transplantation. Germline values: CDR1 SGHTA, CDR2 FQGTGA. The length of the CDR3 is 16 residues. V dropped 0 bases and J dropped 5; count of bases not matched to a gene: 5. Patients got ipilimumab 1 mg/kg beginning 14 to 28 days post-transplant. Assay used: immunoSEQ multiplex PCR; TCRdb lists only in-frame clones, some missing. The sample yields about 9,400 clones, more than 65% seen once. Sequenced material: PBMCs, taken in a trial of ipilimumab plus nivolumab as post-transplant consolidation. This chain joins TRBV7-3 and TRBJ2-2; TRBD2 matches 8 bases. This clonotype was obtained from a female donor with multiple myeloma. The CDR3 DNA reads TGTGCCAGCAGCTTAACGGGCGGGAGGTTTACCGGGGAGCTGTTTTTT. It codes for CASSLTGGRFTGELFF.